The TCR beta chain described here comes from a study of blood T cell repertoires in COVID-19 (dated by TCRdb to about 2020). The study in broad terms: The collaborator samples originated in the United States, Italy and Spain and spanned the acute and convalescent phases of COVID-19. The repertoires were released in a freely available public database meant as a resource for research on the immune response to SARS-CoV-2. The prospective study material was composed of cDNA or gDNA derived from T cells, B-cell-depleted T cells, or PBMCs. HLA class I and class II types, where available, came from metadata supplied by the sample provider rather than from assay-based typing. The samples were drawn from the first 160 participants of the ongoing ImmuneRACE study and from 950 to 1,500 subjects provided by 6 global collaborators. Deeply sampled blood TCRbeta repertoires from subjects exposed to, actively infected with, or recovered from COVID-19 were included in the dataset. The sample metadata nearly always contained a de-identified subject ID, COVID-19 status, age in years and sex.

The count of this clone is one. It has no known antigen specificity. Base-call qualities are not available, and no considerably larger clone is one nucleotide away. The collaborating institutions used their own protocols to collect whole blood in K2EDTA tubes. For TCRbeta analysis, collaborator samples were shipped as frozen whole blood, as isolated PBMCs, or as DNA extracted from either sample type. The immunoSEQ Assay, a bias-controlled multiplex PCR, was used to amplify TCRbeta CDR3 regions from genomic DNA. The study's own analysis went as follows. The number of nucleated cells in each sample was estimated by amplification of reference gene primers within the assay. Sequence reads were collapsed and filtered to measure the absolute abundance of every unique TCRbeta CDR3 rearrangement. For each sample, productive Simpson clonality was calculated as the square root of Simpson's diversity index over productive rearrangements. Imported from immuneACCESS, the table was reduced by TCRdb to in-frame sequences with V and J called. These copies leave out some clones; in studies compared against another copy, an unresolved V gene accounts for under half, and the cause of the remainder is not known. The V and J calls and the clone size are those of that table, but D and trimming were determined from the DNA. The sample contains a few hundred thousand clones, 88% of them found a single time. 1.5% to 2% of the sample is held by the ten biggest clonotypes.

Overall results and qualifications from the work: Clinical and demographic metadata were provided uncurated, with the amount varying by source and participant.

The clonotype originates from a man between 65 and 85 years old with acute or convalescent COVID-19. The specimen was peripheral blood.

CDR3 protein: CASSLASGSDEQYF. In nucleotides, the sequence is TGTGCCAGCAGCCTAGCTAGCGGGAGCGACGAGCAGTACTTC. The sequence joins TRBV5-4 to TRBJ2-7; 10 bases in the middle match TRBD2. CDR1 and CDR2 were assigned from the germline V gene (reference sequence) as SGHNT and YYREEE. Trimmed from V: 4 bases; trimmed from J: 5 bases; junction bases lacking a gene match: 6. The CDR3, from cysteine to phenylalanine, totals 14 residues. The kept DNA is CDR3 alone, 42 bases in frame from the first base. Supplemented by the reference TRBV5-4 and TRBJ2-7 proteins around the CDR3, the complete variable domain is ETGVTQSPTHLIKTRGQQVTLRCSSQSGHNTVSWYQQALGQGPQFIFQYYREEENGRGNFPPRFSGLQFPNYSSELNVNALELDDSALYLCASSLASGSDEQYFGPGTRLTVT.